A single sample is the source of the 12 T cell receptor beta chains below, sequenced in a study of blood T cell repertoires in COVID-19. This table comes from immunoSEQ multiplex PCR, and its TCRdb copy is limited to in-frame clones, with some not included. In the table there are fewer than 300,000 clones, roughly 90% of which are singletons. Source material: peripheral blood. Receptors were obtained from a man younger than 30 with active or convalescent COVID-19.

V gene TRBV5-4 combines with J gene TRBJ1-2; D uncertain. V gave up 3 bases and J gave up 2 bases, with 17 bases separating them. From germline, CDR1 is SGHNT and CDR2 YYREEE (reference sequence). The CDR3 has 16 residues. The chain's CDR3 is CASSSHSRTANYGYTF. CDR3 nucleotides: TGTGCCAGCAGCTCACATAGTAGGACTGCAAACTATGGCTACACCTTC.

The chain has TRBV24-1 and TRBJ2-7; D remains ambiguous. The germline V gene has CDR1 KGHDR and CDR2 SFDVKD. CDR3 length: 13 residues. The V end was cut by 8 bases, the J end by 3 bases, with 13 bases between. The CDR3 sequence is CATITPDYYEQYF. The CDR3 DNA sequence: TGTGCCACCATCACACCCGATTACTACGAGCAGTACTTC.

The count of this clone is one. The chain employs TRBV24-1 and TRBJ2-1; 14 nucleotides match TRBD2. The CDR3 is 15 amino acids. V lost 3 bases, J lost 10 bases, and 4 bases stayed unmatched. CDR1 and CDR2 (germline): KGHDR, SFDVKD. DNA of the CDR3: TGTGCCACCAGTGATGCGGGACTAGCGGGGGACGAGCAGTTCTTC. Protein sequence: CATSDAGLAGDEQFF.

The chain uses TRBV29-1 and TRBJ1-2; D not resolved. The CDR3 runs 12 residues. Deletions cut 6 bases from V and 8 bases from J, with 16 bases between. CDR1 and CDR2 from the germline V gene are SQVTM and ANQGSEA. The CDR3 here is CSVPILGRGYTF. CDR3 in DNA: TGCAGCGTACCCATACTAGGACGCGGCTACACCTTC.

This clone was seen a few times. The chain is built from TRBV2 and TRBJ2-6; D gene ambiguous. V shed 5 bases and J shed 0 bases, with 14 bases lying between them. The CDR3 contains 17 residues. Germline V gene data show CDR1 as SNHLY and CDR2 as FYNNEI. The CDR3 spells CASSLPTTSSGANVLTF. In DNA form, the CDR3 reads TGTGCCAGCAGTTTACCGACAACCAGCTCTGGGGCCAACGTCCTGACTTTC.

The chain has TRBV18 and TRBJ2-3; 9 bases match TRBD1. Unmatched junction bases numbered 5, after V lost 5 bases and J lost 2 bases. The CDR3 length is 15 residues. CDR1 and CDR2 (germline): KGHSH, LQKENI. Here the CDR3 reads CASSTRTGDTDTQYF. As DNA, the CDR3 is TGTGCCAGCTCAACAAGGACAGGGGACACAGATACGCAGTATTTT.

The rearrangement links TRBV6-2 or TRBV6-3 to TRBJ1-5; TRBD1 aligns across 9 bases. Germline CDR1 MNHEY, CDR2 SVGEGT. Trimming at V came to 5 bases and at J to 15 bases, leaving 17 bases not matched to a gene. CDR3 length: 15 amino acids. CDR3: CASSKVNGQGKDRHF. The CDR3 bases are TGTGCCAGCAGTAAGGTCAATGGACAGGGGAAGGATCGGCATTTT.

The chain employs TRBV3-1 (or the pseudogene TRBV3-2) and TRBJ2-7, with D unclear. CDR1 is LGHDT, CDR2 YNNKEL, per germline (reference sequence). The ends were cut back, 0 bases at V and 5 bases at J, with 14 bases in the middle. CDR3 length: 15 residues. CDR3 in amino acids: CASSQDQFTFNEQYF. The CDR3 DNA follows: TGTGCCAGCAGCCAAGATCAGTTTACGTTCAACGAGCAGTACTTC.

This clone was observed a few times. Written as DNA, the CDR3 is TGCGCCAGCAGCTTGGAAGATGGAGGATCCGGCACTGAAGCTTTCTTT. It codes for CASSLEDGGSGTEAFF. This rearrangement joins TRBV5-1 to TRBJ1-1; D not resolved. The ends were cut back, 0 bases at V and 4 bases at J, with 16 bases in the middle. CDR3 length: 16 residues. Germline V gene data show CDR1 as SGHRS and CDR2 as YFSETQ.

The chain joins TRBV12-5 to TRBJ2-3, with 8 positions matching TRBD2. J lost 2 bases, V lost 3 bases, and 4 bases had no gene match. This CDR3 spans 15 amino acids. Germline V gene data show CDR1 as LGHNT and CDR2 as FRNRAP. CDR3 protein: CASGLGAGDTDTQYF. CDR3 coding DNA: TGTGCTAGTGGTTTAGGAGCGGGGGACACAGATACGCAGTATTTT.

The rearrangement links TRBV6-1 to TRBJ1-6, with a tentative D call TRBD1 (6 bases). V was cut by 4 bases and J by 2 bases, with 21 bases left in between. This CDR3 spans 19 amino acids. Germline lookup yields CDR1 MNHNS and CDR2 SASEGT. This CDR3 is CASSGGGFHNPPYNSPLHF. As DNA, the CDR3 is TGTGCCAGCAGTGGAGGGGGTTTCCACAATCCTCCCTATAATTCACCCCTCCACTTT.

The rearrangement links TRBV4-1 to TRBJ2-1; no reliable D call. Trimming removed 1 base from V and 0 bases from J, with 7 bases in between. The CDR3 loop spans 15 amino acids. Looked up from germline, CDR1 is MGHRA and CDR2 is YSYEKL. This CDR3 is CASSQGRGSYNEQFF. CDR3 bases: TGCGCCAGCAGCCAAGGAAGAGGCTCCTACAATGAGCAGTTCTTC.